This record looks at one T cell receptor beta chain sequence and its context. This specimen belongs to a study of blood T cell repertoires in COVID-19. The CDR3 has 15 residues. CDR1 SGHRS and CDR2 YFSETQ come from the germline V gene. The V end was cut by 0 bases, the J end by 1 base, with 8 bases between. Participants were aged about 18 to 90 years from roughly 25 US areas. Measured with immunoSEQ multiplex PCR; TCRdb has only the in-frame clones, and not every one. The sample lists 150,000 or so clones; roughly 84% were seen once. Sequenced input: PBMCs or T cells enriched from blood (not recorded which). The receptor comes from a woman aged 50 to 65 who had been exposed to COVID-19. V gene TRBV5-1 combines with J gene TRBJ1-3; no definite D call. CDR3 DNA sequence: TGCGCCAGCAGCTTGGACAGAAGATCTGGAAACACCATATATTTT. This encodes CASSLDRRSGNTIYF.